The rows below give T cell receptor beta chains drawn from one sample of a study of shared clonotypes between healthy human individuals. Produced via immunoSEQ multiplex PCR; TCRdb's table is partial and in-frame only. Counted here are some 1 million clones, roughly 80% occurring once; the ten biggest clones make up about 1.4%. Specimen: memory CD4+ T cells sorted from blood. These receptors were obtained from a man between 18 and 35 years old in good health. Both conserved end residues are part of each CDR3. The D gene is left open where the match is weak. Size tells how often a clone was seen (once, few, many) or the class of an expanded clone, and some rows leave it out.

D: TRBD1
J: TRBJ2-6
V: TRBV5-1
size: -
DNA: TGCGCCAGCAGCCCGGCGACAGGGCCTGGGGCCAACGTCCTGACTTTC
CDR3: CASSPATGPGANVLTF

D: TRBD1
J: TRBJ2-7
V: TRBV11-2
size: -
DNA: TGTGCCAGCAGCTTGTCTGTAACGGAGACAGGGAGGTACTTC
CDR3: CASSLSVTETGRYF

D: -
J: TRBJ1-6
V: TRBV13
size: -
DNA: TGTGCCAGCACCCTGGGGCGGAACAATTCACCCCTCCACTTT
CDR3: CASTLGRNNSPLHF

D: -
J: TRBJ2-3
V: TRBV2
size: once
DNA: TGTGCCAGCAGGGGAAGTATAGCCTACGGGGATACGCAGTATTTT
CDR3: CASRGSIAYGDTQYF

D: -
J: TRBJ1-2
V: TRBV7-2
size: -
DNA: TGTGCCAGCAGCTTAGAGGGGGATGACTATGGCTACACCTTC
CDR3: CASSLEGDDYGYTF

D: -
J: TRBJ1-4
V: TRBV10-3
size: -
DNA: TGTGCCATCAGTGACAGGGTCCATGAAAAACTGTTTTTT
CDR3: CAISDRVHEKLFF

D: -
J: TRBJ2-7
V: TRBV5-1
size: -
DNA: TGCGCCAGCGGGGTTGGCACTACGAACGAGCAGTACTTC
CDR3: CASGVGTTNEQYF

D: TRBD2
J: TRBJ2-2
V: TRBV6-1
size: -
DNA: TGTGCCAGCTCTAGCGGGACGAACACCGGGGAGCTGTTTTTT
CDR3: CASSSGTNTGELFF

D: -
J: TRBJ2-7
V: TRBV28
size: -
DNA: TGTGCCAGCAAGGCGGTTCTGCCAGAGCAGTACTTC
CDR3: CASKAVLPEQYF

D: TRBD1
J: TRBJ2-7
V: TRBV30
size: -
DNA: TGTGCCTGGAGTGTACTAAGACAGGGGGCATTAGAATTTATTGGCTACGAGCAGTACTTC
CDR3: CAWSVLRQGALEFIGYEQYF

D: TRBD2
J: TRBJ2-3
V: TRBV2
size: -
DNA: TGTGCCAGCAGTGATTCGGGAGGGCCGAGGGGTACGCAGTATTTT
CDR3: CASSDSGGPRGTQYF

D: -
J: TRBJ2-3
V: TRBV27
size: -
DNA: TGTGCCAGCAGTTTAGCTGGTACGCAGTATTTT
CDR3: CASSLAGTQYF

D: -
J: TRBJ1-3
V: TRBV25-1
size: -
DNA: TGTGCCAGCAGTGAAGTCCAGGGAAGAGGGGCCATATATTTT
CDR3: CASSEVQGRGAIYF

D: -
J: TRBJ2-7
V: TRBV7-2
size: -
DNA: TGTGCCAGCAGCTTAGCTTCCAGCTCCTACGAGCAGTACTTC
CDR3: CASSLASSSYEQYF

D: TRBD1
J: TRBJ2-2
V: TRBV6-1
size: -
DNA: TGTGCCAGCAGGCCCGGGACAGCTAACACCGGGGAGCTGTTTTTT
CDR3: CASRPGTANTGELFF

D: -
J: TRBJ1-1
V: TRBV10-1
size: few
DNA: TGCGCCAGCAGTGATTCTGCAGGCACTGAAGCTTTCTTT
CDR3: CASSDSAGTEAFF

D: -
J: TRBJ2-5
V: TRBV6-6
size: -
DNA: TGTGCCAGCAGTTACAATCTAGGCGGGACCCAGTACTTC
CDR3: CASSYNLGGTQYF

D: TRBD1
J: TRBJ2-7
V: TRBV2
size: -
DNA: TGTGCCAGCAGTGAGAGACAGGGGGCGGACGAGCAGTACTTC
CDR3: CASSERQGADEQYF

D: -
J: TRBJ1-1
V: TRBV6-5
size: once
DNA: TGTGCCAGCACAAAGACAGGGAACACTGAAGCTTTCTTT
CDR3: CASTKTGNTEAFF

D: -
J: TRBJ1-2
V: TRBV14
size: -
DNA: TGTGCCAGCAGCCAAGCTGACAGTTACGACTATGGCTACACCTTC
CDR3: CASSQADSYDYGYTF

D: TRBD1
J: TRBJ2-5
V: TRBV30
size: -
DNA: TGTGCCTGGAGAAGGACAGGGGAAGAGACCCAGTACTTC
CDR3: CAWRRTGEETQYF

D: TRBD2
J: TRBJ2-7
V: TRBV6-5
size: -
DNA: TGTGCCAGCAGTTACGTCAGCGGGGAGGGGTACGAGCAGTACTTC
CDR3: CASSYVSGEGYEQYF

D: TRBD2
J: TRBJ2-3
V: TRBV7-2
size: many
DNA: TGTGCCAGCAGCTCCATGGGACTAGCGGGGCGGTCGGCAGATACGCAGTATTTT
CDR3: CASSSMGLAGRSADTQYF

D: -
J: TRBJ1-6
V: TRBV19
size: -
DNA: TGTGCCAGTAGTATAGATCGACCAGGGACCGGCTCACCCCTCCACTTT
CDR3: CASSIDRPGTGSPLHF

D: TRBD2
J: TRBJ2-7
V: TRBV19
size: -
DNA: TGTGCCAGTAGTACCCACGGGGGGAACTACGAGCAGTACTTC
CDR3: CASSTHGGNYEQYF

D: TRBD2
J: TRBJ2-1
V: TRBV5-1
size: -
DNA: TGCGCCAGCAGCTCTGCTAGCGGGAGGGCCGGCAATGAGCAGTTCTTC
CDR3: CASSSASGRAGNEQFF

D: -
J: TRBJ2-3
V: TRBV11-2
size: once
DNA: TGTGCCAGCAGCCCTCAGGGGACTACGAGAGGCACAGATACGCAGTATTTT
CDR3: CASSPQGTTRGTDTQYF

D: -
J: TRBJ1-4
V: TRBV29-1
size: -
DNA: TGCAGCGTTGCTAGAGCTAATGAAAAACTGTTTTTT
CDR3: CSVARANEKLFF

D: -
J: TRBJ1-3
V: TRBV29-1
size: -
DNA: TGCAGCGTTGCCAGCTCTGGAAACACCATATATTTT
CDR3: CSVASSGNTIYF

D: -
J: TRBJ1-2
V: TRBV6-5
size: -
DNA: TGTGCCAGCACCCGCGGGTTTCCCCTAGGGGGCTACACCTTC
CDR3: CASTRGFPLGGYTF

D: TRBD1
J: TRBJ1-5
V: TRBV28
size: once
DNA: TGTGCCAGCACCGACAGGGGTGGACAGCCCCAGCATTTT
CDR3: CASTDRGGQPQHF

D: TRBD1
J: TRBJ2-6
V: TRBV5-1
size: -
DNA: TGCGCCAGCAGCGACCCGGACAGGGCATCTGGGGCCAACGTCCTGACTTTC
CDR3: CASSDPDRASGANVLTF

D: TRBD1
J: TRBJ1-3
V: TRBV5-1
size: -
DNA: TGCGCCAGCAGCCCGGGGGACAGCCTTAGGGTTGGAAACACCATATATTTT
CDR3: CASSPGDSLRVGNTIYF

D: -
J: TRBJ2-2
V: TRBV5-4
size: -
DNA: TGTGCCAGCAGCTTGGGAGGGACCGCGAACACCGGGGAGCTGTTTTTT
CDR3: CASSLGGTANTGELFF

D: -
J: TRBJ2-1
V: TRBV7-9
size: -
DNA: TGTGCCAGCAGCTTATCGGCGGGATACAATGAGCAGTTCTTC
CDR3: CASSLSAGYNEQFF

D: -
J: TRBJ1-5
V: TRBV6-1
size: few
DNA: TGTGCCAGCAGTGAACAGGGGCTGCGTGGCAATCAGCCCCAGCATTTT
CDR3: CASSEQGLRGNQPQHF

D: -
J: TRBJ2-2
V: TRBV5-1
size: -
DNA: TGCGCCAGCAGCCTAGGGGGATGGGACACCGGGGAGCTGTTTTTT
CDR3: CASSLGGWDTGELFF

D: -
J: TRBJ2-5
V: TRBV18
size: once
DNA: TGTGCCAGCTCACTTTCGACTGTGTCGGGGACCCAGTACTTC
CDR3: CASSLSTVSGTQYF

D: -
J: TRBJ2-5
V: TRBV6-5
size: once
DNA: TGTGCCAGCAGCAGGGGACTCCTCCAAGAGACCCAGTACTTC
CDR3: CASSRGLLQETQYF

D: -
J: TRBJ2-4
V: TRBV5-4
size: -
DNA: TGTGCCAGCAGCTACACCGGGACTGGGCAAGGGAACATTCAGTACTTC
CDR3: CASSYTGTGQGNIQYF

D: TRBD1
J: TRBJ1-2
V: TRBV28
size: -
DNA: TGTGCCAGCAGTATGACAGGGGGCGTATACGGCTACACCTTC
CDR3: CASSMTGGVYGYTF

D: -
J: TRBJ1-6
V: TRBV28
size: -
DNA: TGTGCCAGCAGTTTACTTCGCCTATCACCCCTCCACTTT
CDR3: CASSLLRLSPLHF

D: TRBD1
J: TRBJ1-2
V: TRBV2
size: -
DNA: TGTGCCAGCGGACAGGCGGTCTATGGCTACACCTTC
CDR3: CASGQAVYGYTF

D: -
J: TRBJ2-2
V: TRBV14
size: -
DNA: TGTGCCAGCAGCCAAGGCCGACTGAAGCCCGGGGAGCTGTTTTTT
CDR3: CASSQGRLKPGELFF

D: TRBD1
J: TRBJ2-2
V: TRBV12-5
size: -
DNA: TGTGCTAGTGGCCGGGACAGGGCTGGTACCGGGGAGCTGTTTTTT
CDR3: CASGRDRAGTGELFF

D: -
J: TRBJ2-7
V: TRBV28
size: -
DNA: TGTGCCAGCAGTTTGCCTCTACTCTCTGACCCCAGGTATACCTACGAGCAGTACTTC
CDR3: CASSLPLLSDPRYTYEQYF

D: -
J: TRBJ2-3
V: TRBV29-1
size: -
DNA: TGCAGCGTCCCTAGGGGGGACCGAAGCACAGATACGCAGTATTTT
CDR3: CSVPRGDRSTDTQYF

D: TRBD2
J: TRBJ2-2
V: TRBV4-1
size: few
DNA: TGCGCCAGCAGCCAGTCGGCGGGGGGGCGAACCACCGGGGAGCTGTTTTTT
CDR3: CASSQSAGGRTTGELFF

D: TRBD2
J: TRBJ2-1
V: TRBV7-2
size: -
DNA: TGTGCCAGCAGCTCGGGACTAGCGGGGAGCTACAATGAGCAGTTCTTC
CDR3: CASSSGLAGSYNEQFF

D: -
J: TRBJ2-1
V: TRBV18
size: -
DNA: TGTGCCAGCTCACCCAACGCGGTCAATGAGCAGTTCTTC
CDR3: CASSPNAVNEQFF

D: -
J: TRBJ2-7
V: TRBV11-2
size: -
DNA: TGTGCCAGCAGCTTGAGCACGAACTCCTACGAGCAGTACTTC
CDR3: CASSLSTNSYEQYF

D: TRBD2
J: TRBJ2-1
V: TRBV7-2
size: few
DNA: TGTGCCAGCAGCTTTACTAGCGGGAGACGCGAGCAGTTCTTC
CDR3: CASSFTSGRREQFF

D: TRBD2
J: TRBJ2-3
V: TRBV7-2
size: many
DNA: TGTGCCAGCAGCTCATACGGACTAGCGGGAGCTACGCAGTATTTT
CDR3: CASSSYGLAGATQYF

D: TRBD1
J: TRBJ2-2
V: TRBV10-1
size: few
DNA: TGCGCCAGCAGGGCCGGGACAGGGAACACCGGGGAGCTGTTTTTT
CDR3: CASRAGTGNTGELFF

D: -
J: TRBJ1-2
V: TRBV5-6
size: few
DNA: TGTGCCAGCAGCCTCAAGGCGGCGGGGGGCTACACCTTC
CDR3: CASSLKAAGGYTF

D: -
J: TRBJ2-7
V: TRBV15
size: -
DNA: TGTGCCACCAGCAGAGATCCGGACACCTCCTACGAGCAGTACTTC
CDR3: CATSRDPDTSYEQYF

D: -
J: TRBJ2-2
V: TRBV25-1
size: few
DNA: TGTGCCAGCAGTGAAAGTAGAGGGACGAATACCGGGGAGCTGTTTTTT
CDR3: CASSESRGTNTGELFF

D: -
J: TRBJ1-5
V: TRBV10-1
size: -
DNA: TGCGCCGGCAGGGTCGGCCAGCCCCAGCATTTT
CDR3: CAGRVGQPQHF

D: TRBD1
J: TRBJ2-5
V: TRBV30
size: once
DNA: TGTGCCTGCTCTCAGAACAGGGGCCGGGAGACCCAGTACTTC
CDR3: CACSQNRGRETQYF

D: -
J: TRBJ1-5
V: TRBV7-8
size: -
DNA: TGTGCCAGCAGTCTTAATAATCAGCCCCAGCATTTT
CDR3: CASSLNNQPQHF